These 24 T cell receptor beta chains were sequenced from one sample in a study of blood T cell repertoires in COVID-19. Assay used: immunoSEQ multiplex PCR; TCRdb lists only in-frame clones, some missing. The repertoire holds 40,000 to 50,000 clones, with roughly nine tenths as singletons. Sequenced: peripheral blood. These receptor sequences come from a human donor in a cohort sampled during active COVID-19.

J is TRBJ2-5 and V is TRBV7-2; TRBD2 matches at 11 bases. The V gene end was trimmed by 5 bases and the J gene end by 2 bases; junction bases not matched to a gene: 7. This CDR3 has 16 amino acids. Germline assignment: CDR1 SGHTA and CDR2 FQGNSA. CDR3 in DNA: TGTGCCAGCAGCACGGCCGGGACTAGCGGACAAGAGACCCAGTACTTC. The encoded protein is CASSTAGTSGQETQYF.

V gene TRBV7-9 combines with J gene TRBJ2-2, with TRBD2 matching over 14 bases. With 4 bases clipped from V and 3 bases from J, the junction kept 7 bases outside the gene matches. This CDR3 contains 18 residues. Germline V CDR1 and CDR2: SEHNR, FQNEAQ (reference sequence). CDR3 protein: CASSSSRTSGGYTGELFF. The CDR3 DNA follows: TGTGCCAGCAGCTCGAGCCGGACTAGCGGGGGGTACACCGGGGAGCTGTTTTTT.

This clone showed up just a few times. V gene TRBV9 combines with J gene TRBJ1-2; TRBD1 agrees at 8 bases. The CDR3 covers 13 residues. Looked up from germline, CDR1 is SGDLS and CDR2 is YYNGEE. Trimming took 6 bases from V and 2 from J; bases not matched to a gene: 3. CDR3 in DNA: TGTGCCAGCAACCGGGACAGGAACTATGGCTACACCTTC. Protein: CASNRDRNYGYTF.

The chain is built from TRBV29-1 and TRBJ1-2; maybe TRBD1 (6 bases). The CDR3 sequence is 14 residues long. CDR1 is SQVTM and CDR2 is ANQGSEA in the germline V gene. V gave up 5 bases and J gave up 4 bases, with 17 bases separating them. The CDR3 sequence: CSVRDIGQIYGYTF. The CDR3 nucleotides read TGCAGCGTTCGGGACATAGGACAAATCTATGGCTACACCTTC.

CDR3 protein: CASSYRGQETQYF. CDR3 sequence (DNA): TGTGCCAGCAGCTACAGGGGACAAGAGACCCAGTACTTC. The genes are TRBV5-6 and TRBJ2-5; 7 bases are shared with TRBD1. Germline V gene sequence: CDR1 SGHDT, CDR2 YYEEEE. The CDR3 loop spans 13 amino acids. The junction had 1 base not matched to a gene; V was cut back by 3 bases and J by 2 bases. Combining the CDR3 with reference TRBV5-6 and TRBJ2-5 gives the whole variable domain DAGVTQSPTHLIKTRGQQVTLRCSPKSGHDTVSWYQQALGQGPQFIFQYYEEEERQRGNFPDRFSGHQFPNYSSELNVNALLLGDSALYLCASSYRGQETQYFGPGTRLLVL.

This chain connects TRBV5-1 to TRBJ1-1; 8 nucleotides agree with TRBD1. Unmatched junction bases numbered 6, after V lost 4 bases and J lost 1 base. There are 15 residues in the CDR3. Looked up from germline, CDR1 is SGHRS and CDR2 is YFSETQ. DNA of the CDR3: TGCGCCAGCAGCAGATCGGGACAGGCGAACACTGAAGCTTTCTTT. This gives the protein CASSRSGQANTEAFF.

V is TRBV6-5 and J is TRBJ1-1; 10 nucleotides align to TRBD1. Germline loops: CDR1 MNHEY, CDR2 SVGAGI. This CDR3 has 15 residues. J was trimmed by 4 bases and V by 4 bases; bases with no gene match: 6. In DNA, the CDR3 is TGTGCCAGCAGTTCTCGACAGGGGGCGAGCACTGAAGCTTTCTTT. Protein: CASSSRQGASTEAFF.

This clone was seen just once. V is TRBV27 and J is TRBJ1-1; 7 bases are a match to TRBD1. The CDR3 totals 15 residues. Germline V gene sequence: CDR1 MNHEY, CDR2 SMNVEV (reference sequence). The ends lost 4 bases at V and 2 bases at J; junction bases unmatched: 7. CDR3 sequence reads: CASSSYGTVNTEAFF. CDR3 DNA sequence: TGTGCCAGCAGTTCTTACGGGACAGTCAACACTGAAGCTTTCTTT.

This clone has a single count. The chain links TRBV6-5 to TRBJ1-4, with D possibly being TRBD1 (5 bases). This CDR3 contains 14 residues. V was cut by 5 bases and J by 0 bases, with 7 bases left in between. Germline V gene lookup returns CDR1 MNHEY and CDR2 SVGAGI. The CDR3 is CASSTGATNEKLFF. The CDR3 nucleotides read TGTGCCAGCAGTACAGGTGCAACTAATGAAAAACTGTTTTTT.

The chain joins TRBV2 to TRBJ1-5, with 7 bases identical to TRBD1. V shed 5 bases, J shed 3 bases, and the junction held 4 bases outside the gene matches. The CDR3 is made up of 14 amino acids. Germline V lookup: CDR1 SNHLY, CDR2 FYNNEI. This CDR3 is CASSWTGPNQPQHF. As DNA, the CDR3 is TGTGCCAGCAGTTGGACAGGCCCCAATCAGCCCCAGCATTTT.

The rearrangement links TRBV5-1 to TRBJ2-7; 9 bases are shared with TRBD1. This CDR3 has 15 amino acids. V dropped 4 bases and J dropped 3; count of bases not matched to a gene: 8. Germline V CDR1 and CDR2: SGHRS, YFSETQ. The CDR3 region has the DNA TGCGCCAGCAGCACGCTGGGGACAGGGAACTACGAGCAGTACTTC. Translation: CASSTLGTGNYEQYF.

The rearrangement joins TRBV30 to TRBJ1-2; D might be TRBD1 (6 bases). Trimming stripped 4 bases from V and 7 bases from J, with 19 bases between. From germline, CDR1 is GTSNPN and CDR2 SVGIG (reference sequence). This CDR3 contains 14 residues. CDR3 region: CAWTWGGRSGGYTF. The DNA of the CDR3 is TGTGCCTGGACCTGGGGGGGGCGCTCTGGTGGCTACACCTTC.

V and J are TRBV7-9 and TRBJ1-2; D is uncertain. CDR3 length equals 13 residues. Germline V CDR1 and CDR2: SEHNR, FQNEAQ (reference sequence). The germline V and J ends were trimmed by 5 bases and 8 bases, with 15 bases remaining between them. The DNA of the CDR3 is TGTGCCAGCAGCCGCGGCCCGGCAGACGGCTACACCTTC. It encodes CASSRGPADGYTF. Together with reference TRBV7-9 and TRBJ1-2, the CDR3 gives the full variable domain: DTGVSQNPRHKITKRGQNVTFRCDPISEHNRLYWYRQTLGQGPEFLTYFQNEAQLEKSRLLSDRFSAERPKGSFSTLEIQRTEQGDSAMYLCASSRGPADGYTFGSGTRLTVV.

The V gene is TRBV5-1, the J gene TRBJ2-1; 10 bases align to TRBD2. J was trimmed by 7 bases and V by 2 bases; bases with no gene match: 3. The CDR3 runs to 14 residues. Germline loops: CDR1 SGHRS, CDR2 YFSETQ. The CDR3 DNA reads TGCGCCAGCAGCTTTCTAGCGGGAGATAATGAGCAGTTCTTC. This sequence encodes CASSFLAGDNEQFF.

This chain links TRBV9 with TRBJ2-2, with TRBD2 matching over 8 bases. This CDR3 is 14 amino acids long. The germline V gene has CDR1 SGDLS and CDR2 YYNGEE. V lost 10 bases, J lost 5 bases, and 10 bases stayed unmatched. The CDR3: CAGSGGSGTGELFF. DNA of the CDR3: TGTGCCGGCTCGGGGGGGAGCGGTACCGGGGAGCTGTTTTTT.

The rearrangement links TRBV12-5 to TRBJ1-1; D possibly corresponds to TRBD1 (5 bases). V was clipped by 6 bases and J by 8 bases, with 10 bases between them. Germline assignment: CDR1 LGHNT and CDR2 FRNRAP. This CDR3 has 11 amino acids. The CDR3 spells CASGWGGEAFF. The DNA for the CDR3 is TGTGCTAGTGGCTGGGGGGGGGAAGCTTTCTTT.

Notes on this clone: One junction end disagrees with the germline gene, perhaps due to a read error. The chain is built from TRBV7-7 and TRBJ2-5; 13 bases match TRBD2. Germline V lookup: CDR1 SSHAT, CDR2 FNYEAQ (reference sequence). The CDR3 loop spans 15 amino acids. As DNA, the CDR3 is TGTGCTAGCAGTCCCGGGACTAGCGGGATTCGGACCCAGTACTTC. Translating gives CASSPGTSGIRTQYF.

The chain joins TRBV19 to TRBJ1-2; weak D call: TRBD1 (6 bases). V lost 7 bases to trimming and J lost 3 bases, with 9 bases between them. In germline, CDR1 is LNHDA, CDR2 SQIVND (reference sequence). The CDR3 length is 12 residues. The CDR3 bases are TGTGCCAGTACCAAGGGGGACTATGGCTACACCTTC. Encoded protein: CASTKGDYGYTF.

This clone has more than one count but fewer than ten. The rearrangement joins TRBV28 to TRBJ1-6; possibly TRBD1 for D (5 bases). This CDR3 contains 16 residues. Looked up from germline, CDR1 is MDHEN and CDR2 is SYDVKM. Trimming shortened V by 6 bases and J by 6 bases, and 18 bases separated the two germline ends. The CDR3 DNA reads TGTGCCAGCAGCTCCTGGGAGGGGCAGGGTAATTCACCCCTCCACTTT. Amino acids: CASSSWEGQGNSPLHF.

The chain carries TRBV27 and TRBJ2-7, with 7 bases that match TRBD1. This CDR3 is 15 amino acids long. Per the germline V gene, CDR1 is MNHEY and CDR2 is SMNVEV (reference sequence). The V segment lost 4 bases and the J segment 3 bases; nucleotides outside the gene matches: 9. The CDR3 region has the DNA TGTGCCAGCAGTTCTACCGTGACAGGGAGCTACGAGCAGTACTTC. This gives the protein CASSSTVTGSYEQYF.

This clone was seen just once. V and J are TRBV5-4 and TRBJ2-6, with D perhaps matching TRBD2 (6 bases). Germline CDR1 is SGHNT and CDR2 is YYREEE (reference sequence). The germline V and J ends were trimmed by 4 bases and 2 bases, with 13 bases remaining between them. The CDR3 is made up of 16 amino acids. CDR3 residues: CASSPVGGTGANVLTF. The CDR3 coding sequence is TGTGCCAGCAGCCCGGTGGGGGGAACTGGGGCCAACGTCCTGACTTTC.

This sequence joins TRBV7-2 and TRBJ1-3; TRBD1 matches at 7 bases. Germline V CDR1 and CDR2: SGHTA, FQGNSA. V was pared by 5 bases and J by 0 bases, with 7 bases of the junction left unmatched. The CDR3 is 16 residues long. CDR3 nucleotide sequence: TGTGCCAGCAGCCCTAAGGGGGCGCGCTCTGGAAACACCATATATTTT. Its translation: CASSPKGARSGNTIYF. Variable domain in full (rest from reference TRBV7-2 and TRBJ1-3): GAGVSQSPSNKVTEKGKDVELRCDPISGHTALYWYRQSLGQGLEFLIYFQGNSAPDKSGLPSDRFSAERTGGSVSTLTIQRTQQEDSAVYLCASSPKGARSGNTIYFGEGSWLTVV.

The J gene is TRBJ2-3, the V gene TRBV6-5; 11 bases map to TRBD1. This CDR3 is 14 amino acids long. The V and J ends lost 8 bases and 4 bases, in that order; junction bases with no gene match: 5. Germline V gene data show CDR1 as MNHEY and CDR2 as SVGAGI. Here the CDR3 reads CASSGQGGPDTQYF. The CDR3 DNA reads as TGTGCCAGCTCGGGACAGGGGGGGCCAGATACGCAGTATTTT.

Regarding this clone: At one of its ends the junction is not consistent with the germline gene, which may arise from a read error. The rearrangement uses TRBV12-3 or TRBV12-4 and TRBJ1-5; no definite D call. This CDR3 has 13 amino acids. This CDR3 is CASSSTSDQPQHF. DNA for the CDR3: TGTGCCAGCAGTTCGACTAGCGATCAGCCCCAGCATTTT.